This T cell receptor (beta chain) was sequenced during a study of metastatic and nonmetastatic thyroid tumors. The CDR3 runs to 16 residues. The J segment lost 7 bases and the V segment lost 1 base, leaving 9 bases of the junction unmatched. The V gene's germline CDR1 is SGHAT and CDR2 FQNNGV. Patients had received no treatment of any kind before thyroid surgery. With MiXCR, TCRdb reprocessed the PCR reads. Of about 19,000 clones listed, 35% to 45% are singletons. The table lists this clone with a count of one. Material for sequencing was tumor tissue. The chain has TRBV11-2 and TRBJ1-4, with 7 positions matching TRBD1. This sequence was found in a female donor with papillary thyroid cancer or a benign thyroid nodule (not recorded which). Some clones in this sample may be carry-over from other donors' samples. The CDR3 DNA reads as TGTGCCAGCAGCTTAGGAACTAGACAGGGAGGTGAAAAACTGTTTTTT. It translates to CASSLGTRQGGEKLFF.